Given below is one T cell receptor (beta chain) in context. These data are taken from a study of cytomegalovirus exposure and HLA in healthy donors. Amplification used 60 Vbeta primers and 13 Jbeta primers. The table came from immunoSEQ multiplex PCR; TCRdb's copy has only in-frame clones and leaves some out. In the table there are around 160,000 clones, roughly 73% of which are singletons. The CDR3 is 15 amino acids. The junction had 5 bases not matched to a gene; V was cut back by 0 bases and J by 5 bases. CDR1 SGHRS and CDR2 YFSETQ come from the germline V gene. The specimen sequenced was PBMCs. The gene calls are TRBV5-1 and TRBJ2-5, with 9 nucleotides matching TRBD2. The TCR was taken from a male donor in good health and CMV-seronegative. Written as DNA, the CDR3 is TGCGCCAGCAGCTTGGGCGGGGGGGTCCGGGAGACCCAGTACTTC. Its translation is CASSLGGGVRETQYF. Full variable domain (outside the CDR3, taken from reference TRBV5-1 and TRBJ2-5): KAGVTQTPRYLIKTRGQQVTLSCSPISGHRSVSWYQQTPGQGLQFLFEYFSETQRNKGNFPGRFSGRQFSNSRSEMNVSTLELGDSALYLCASSLGGGVRETQYFGPGTRLLVL.